Given below is one T cell receptor beta chain in context. Its cognate antigen is unknown. At one end the junction does not follow the germline gene, possibly because of a read error. Both blood RNA, taken from unsorted whole blood, and germline DNA were extracted. Patients showed chronic HBV infection and an absence of prior treatment. The template, roughly 0.45 ug total RNA, yielded TCR beta cDNA made with a constant-region primer. Modified slightly, ARM-PCR produced TCR beta libraries over three nested multiplex PCR rounds. Investigators reported that the first two PCR rounds, at 10 cycles each, used TRBV1-TRBV30 forward primers with a C-beta reverse primer. A single record per CDR3 protein comes from TCRdb applying MiXCR to the multiplex PCR reads. In the table there are about 330,000 distinct CDR3 sequences, around 60% of which are singletons. The data were taken from a study of tumor-infiltrating lymphocytes in primary liver carcinoma. Study background: The study reported T1-T3 N0M0 tumors spanning 4.2 to 10 cm.

Study results and limitations: Tumor region pairs overlapped more than did tumor-adjacent and tumor-blood pairs.

The CDR3 is 15 amino acids. CDR1 is SGHAT, CDR2 FQNNGV, per germline. Specimen: peripheral blood. The sequence was obtained from a man aged 40-49 years with primary liver carcinoma and hepatitis B virus infection. The chain is built from TRBV11-2 and TRBJ2-1; TRBD2 matches 11 bases. CDR3 sequence (DNA): TGTGCCTGCAGCTCGGGACTAGCGGTTTACAATGAGCAGTTCTTC. This gives the protein CACSSGLAVYNEQFF.